These 30 T cell receptor beta chains were all obtained from the same sample, sequenced in a study of CD8+CD57+ T cells in acquired aplastic anemia. Genomic DNA templated the TCR beta VDJ and CDR3 profiling. One entry per CDR3 protein, called by TCRdb with MiXCR from the reads. The sample has roughly 160,000 distinct CDR3 sequences, 40% to 55% seen once. Sequencing involved patients with CD8+CD57+ cell expansion previously shown by flow cytometry. Sequencing used sorted CD4+, CD8+, or CD8+CD57+ T cells (not recorded which) from PBMCs. The receptors were gathered from a human donor with aplastic anemia.

At least ten counts were recorded for this clonotype. The chain links TRBV12-3 or TRBV12-4 to TRBJ2-1, with 11 nucleotides matching TRBD2. This CDR3 contains 16 residues. V was clipped by 7 bases and J by 7 bases; unmatched bases: 12. CDR3 nucleotide sequence: TGTGCCAGCATGCTAGCGGGAGGCCCCAGCGGGAATGAGCAGTTCTTC. This translates into CASMLAGGPSGNEQFF.

This rearrangement joins TRBV11-2 to TRBJ2-2; D is unresolved. The V gene's germline CDR1 is SGHAT and CDR2 FQNNGV. CDR3 length: 16 amino acids. The germline V and J ends were trimmed by 5 bases and 6 bases, with 19 bases remaining between them. The CDR3: CASSGPWTQASGELFF. As DNA, the CDR3 is TGTGCCAGCAGCGGCCCGTGGACGCAAGCGTCCGGGGAGCTGTTTTTT.

This clonotype has a count of ten or more. The chain is built from TRBV2 and TRBJ1-4; a possible D gene is TRBD1 (5 bases). Germline V lookup: CDR1 SNHLY, CDR2 FYNNEI. The CDR3 consists of 11 residues. Trimming cost V 8 bases and J 6 bases, with 7 bases left between them. In DNA, the CDR3 is TGTGCCAGCGGGGCGGATGAAAAACTGTTTTTT. It is translated as CASGADEKLFF.

V gene TRBV20-1 combines with J gene TRBJ2-7, with D unresolved. Trimming took 6 bases from V and 0 from J, leaving 12 bases between them. Germline CDR1 and CDR2: DFQATT and SNEGSKA (reference sequence). The CDR3 has 13 residues. Here the CDR3 reads CSAYVAPSYEQYF. CDR3 sequence (DNA): TGCAGTGCGTACGTGGCCCCCTCCTACGAGCAGTACTTC.

The gene calls are TRBV28 and TRBJ2-7, with 10 nucleotides matching TRBD1. This CDR3 spans 16 amino acids. Germline V CDR1 and CDR2: MDHEN, SYDVKM. After removal of 5 bases from V and 6 bases from J, the junction contained 13 bases not matched to a gene. This chain's CDR3 is CASSPTRQGAAGEQYF. CDR3 nucleotide sequence: TGTGCCAGCAGTCCTACTCGACAGGGGGCCGCCGGCGAGCAGTACTTC.

This clonotype appeared many times. The rearrangement joins TRBV24-1 to TRBJ2-1, with D hard to call. CDR1 KGHDR and CDR2 SFDVKD come from the germline V gene. The CDR3 has 11 residues. The V end lost 2 bases, the J end lost 8 bases, and 3 bases lay between the germline ends. Here the CDR3 reads CATSDWDEQFF. CDR3 nucleotides: TGTGCCACCAGTGATTGGGATGAGCAGTTCTTC.

In its sample, this clonotype was seen many times. This sequence joins TRBV2 and TRBJ2-1, with TRBD2 matching over 9 bases. This CDR3 has 15 residues. Germline CDR1 SNHLY, CDR2 FYNNEI. Trimming took 8 bases from V and 3 from J; bases not matched to a gene: 8. The CDR3 bases are TGTGCCAGCCAAAAACTAGCGGGCCACTACAATGAGCAGTTCTTC. Residues: CASQKLAGHYNEQFF.

As for this clonotype: A much larger clone differs from this one at a single base, so this may be a read error. The chain couples TRBV12-3 or TRBV12-4 to TRBJ2-1, with 12 bases lining up with TRBD2. The CDR3 is 16 residues long. The CDR3 nucleotides are TGTGCCAGCAGTCCCAAGCTAGCGGGAGGGCCTAGGGAGCAGCTCTTC. Translating gives CASSPKLAGGPREQLF.

The V and J genes are TRBV5-1 and TRBJ1-6; a possible D gene is TRBD1 (5 bases). The CDR3 is made up of 13 amino acids. V lost 4 bases, J lost 12 bases, and 14 bases lay in between. CDR1 is SGHRS, CDR2 YFSETQ, per germline. CDR3 sequence: CASSRDHPEPLHF. CDR3 sequence (DNA): TGCGCCAGCAGCAGGGACCATCCAGAACCCCTCCACTTT.

This sequence joins TRBV11-2 and TRBJ1-6; 10 bases agree with TRBD1. The CDR3 sequence is 14 residues long. CDR1 and CDR2 from the germline V gene are SGHAT and FQNNGV. Unmatched junction bases numbered 4, after V lost 5 bases and J lost 9 bases. CDR3 in amino acids: CASSGQGVGSPLHF. For the CDR3, the DNA is TGTGCCAGCAGCGGACAGGGGGTGGGTTCACCCCTCCACTTT.

The gene calls are TRBV12-3 or TRBV12-4 and TRBJ1-2; no reliable D call. V lost 4 bases to trimming and J lost 8 bases, with 17 bases between them. The CDR3 runs 14 residues. The CDR3 protein is CASSSGVAGKGYTF. The CDR3 region has the DNA TGTGCCAGCAGTTCCGGGGTAGCGGGGAAAGGCTACACCTTC.

This clonotype was counted a few times. This may arise from a read error, as a much more abundant clone is one base away. This chain links TRBV20-1 with TRBJ1-1, with 10 bases that match TRBD1. The germline CDR1 and CDR2 sequences are DFQATT and SNEGSKA (reference sequence). The CDR3 runs to 13 residues. CDR3 amino acids: CSAPDRGNAEAFF. The CDR3 DNA reads as TGCAGTGCTCCGGACAGGGGGAACGCTGAAGCTTTCTTT.

The CDR3 region has the DNA TGTGCCAGTAGTATGAGGGATGAGCAGTTCTTC. This sequence encodes CASSMRDEQFF. This chain uses TRBV19 with TRBJ2-7; maybe TRBD2 (5 bases). The J call is in doubt because the DNA end fits TRBJ2-1 better. From germline, CDR1 is LNHDA and CDR2 SQIVND (reference sequence). The CDR3 spans 11 residues.

The chain links TRBV5-5 to TRBJ1-6; 7 bases line up with TRBD1. Losses at the gene ends were 7 bases for V and 3 bases for J; bases not matched to a gene: 10. CDR1 is SGHKS and CDR2 is YYEKEE in the germline V gene (reference sequence). The CDR3 extends over 16 amino acids. The DNA of the CDR3 is TGTGCCAGCGGGTGGAGCGGGACAGTCTATAATTCACCCCTCCACTTT. Amino acid sequence: CASGWSGTVYNSPLHF.

This clonotype was found many times. The CDR3 sequence: CASRPGGHYEQYF. CDR3 coding DNA: TGTGCCAGCAGGCCAGGGGGTCACTACGAGCAGTACTTC. This chain uses TRBV11-3 with TRBJ2-7, with 7 bases lining up with TRBD1. The CDR3 covers 13 residues. Germline assignment: CDR1 SGHNT and CDR2 YENEEA. V was pared by 6 bases and J by 3 bases, with 5 bases of the junction left unmatched.

This clonotype has at least ten counts. The chain joins TRBV3-1 to TRBJ2-3, with a weak D call TRBD1 (5 bases). V was pared by 0 bases and J by 2 bases, with 9 bases between. Germline V gene lookup returns CDR1 LGHDT and CDR2 YNNKEL (reference sequence). The CDR3 sequence is 15 residues long. This CDR3 is CASSQDRGATDTQYF. CDR3 DNA: TGTGCCAGCAGCCAAGATCGTGGGGCCACAGATACGCAGTATTTT.

Of note for this clonotype: A read error may explain this, as a much larger clone is one base away. The chain employs TRBV12-5 and TRBJ2-7; 9 bases align to TRBD2. CDR3 length: 14 amino acids. Trimming took 11 bases from V and 6 from J; bases not matched to a gene: 14. Germline V gene lookup returns CDR1 LGHNT and CDR2 FRNRAP. CDR3 in DNA: TGTGCTGGCTCTCAGGGAGCAGCGGGAGGCGAGCAGTACTTC. Amino acids: CAGSQGAAGGEQYF. Together with reference TRBV12-5 and TRBJ2-7, the CDR3 gives the full variable domain: DARVTQTPRHKVTEMGQEVTMRCQPILGHNTVFWYRQTMMQGLELLAYFRNRAPLDDSGMPKDRFSAEMPDATLATLKIQPSEPRDSAVYFCAGSQGAAGGEQYFGPGTRLTVT.

The V and J genes are TRBV24-1 and TRBJ1-5; D might be TRBD1 (5 bases). The CDR3 spans 14 residues. Trimming took off 7 bases at V and 0 bases at J, with 9 bases between the two ends. CDR1 is KGHDR, CDR2 SFDVKD, per germline. The CDR3 spells CATRDRYSNQPQHF. CDR3 bases: TGTGCCACCAGAGACAGATATAGCAATCAGCCCCAGCATTTT.

This clonotype has ten or more counts. Mismatch with germline at one junction end may stem from a read error. This chain connects TRBV28 to TRBJ2-7, with 9 nucleotides matching TRBD1. The V gene's germline CDR1 is MDHEN and CDR2 SYDVKM. The CDR3 is 12 amino acids. The CDR3 bases are TGTGCCAGCAGTCTCCCCGGGACAGGGTTAAACTTC. Its translation is CASSLPGTGLNF.

This clonotype has more than one count but fewer than ten. The V call is TRBV20-1, the J call TRBJ2-3; 11 bases agree with TRBD2. The CDR3 contains 18 residues. Per germline, CDR1 DFQATT and CDR2 SNEGSKA (reference sequence). J gave up 2 bases and V 6 bases, and 16 bases lay outside the gene matches. The CDR3 coding sequence is TGCAGTGCAACTGGACTAGCGGGTACCCACCACGTCACAGATACGCAGTATTTT. Translated, it gives CSATGLAGTHHVTDTQYF.

V gene TRBV11-1 combines with J gene TRBJ2-7, with 9 bases fitting TRBD1. The CDR3 extends over 16 amino acids. Per germline, CDR1 SGHAT and CDR2 FQDESV (reference sequence). The ends lost 3 bases at V and 5 bases at J; junction bases unmatched: 11. The CDR3: CASSFITDRGIDEQYF. CDR3 DNA: TGTGCCAGCAGCTTTATCACGGACAGGGGCATCGACGAGCAGTACTTC.

The rearrangement links TRBV6-2 or TRBV6-3 to TRBJ2-3; a weak D match, TRBD2 (7 bases). The CDR3 extends over 17 amino acids. The V gene lost 2 bases and the J gene lost 4 bases, with 19 bases spanning the gap. From germline, CDR1 is MNHEY and CDR2 SVGEGT. The CDR3 bases are TGTGCCAGCAGTTACGGTCAACACAAAGGGGGGGCAGATACGCAGTATTTT. The encoded protein is CASSYGQHKGGADTQYF.

CDR3 amino acids: CASRLTSGRATGELFF. The CDR3 DNA reads as TGTGCCAGCAGACTGACTAGCGGGAGGGCCACCGGGGAGCTGTTTTTT. The gene calls are TRBV11-2 and TRBJ2-2; 14 bases fit TRBD2. The CDR3 runs to 16 residues. The germline CDR1 and CDR2 sequences are SGHAT and FQNNGV. J lost 4 bases, V lost 6 bases, and 4 bases had no gene match.

The V gene is TRBV7-8, the J gene TRBJ1-5; a weak D match, TRBD1 (6 bases). The CDR3 spans 14 residues. Trimming shortened V by 1 base and J by 7 bases, and 11 bases separated the two germline ends. Germline lookup yields CDR1 SGHVS and CDR2 FQNEAQ. The CDR3: CASSLGDTDQPQHF. DNA of the CDR3: TGTGCCAGCAGCTTAGGGGACACAGACCAGCCCCAGCATTTT.

This clonotype has at least ten counts. The CDR3 sequence: CASTAGGLNGEQYF. CDR3 in DNA: TGTGCCAGCACCGCGGGGGGGCTGAACGGCGAGCAGTACTTC. The gene calls are TRBV27 and TRBJ2-7; TRBD2 agrees at 9 bases. The CDR3 totals 14 residues. Germline V gene lookup returns CDR1 MNHEY and CDR2 SMNVEV (reference sequence). The trim removed 7 bases at V and 6 bases at J, leaving 10 bases unmatched.

At least ten counts were recorded for this clonotype. The V gene is TRBV24-1, the J gene TRBJ2-1, with 7 nucleotides matching TRBD2. The CDR3 is 15 amino acids. V trimming: 4 bases; J trimming: 6 bases; junction bases outside the gene matches: 8. The germline CDR1 and CDR2 sequences are KGHDR and SFDVKD. The CDR3 DNA reads TGTGCCACCAGTGAAAATGGGAGGGCCGTCAATGAGCAGTTCTTC. This gives the protein CATSENGRAVNEQFF.

V gene TRBV2 combines with J gene TRBJ1-2; weak D call: TRBD1 (5 bases). Germline V gene lookup returns CDR1 SNHLY and CDR2 FYNNEI. V shed 4 bases and J shed 7 bases, with 13 bases lying between them. The CDR3 has 13 amino acids. The CDR3 region has the DNA TGTGCCAGCAGTGCAGGCCCAGGGTTTGGCTACACCTTC. This translates into CASSAGPGFGYTF.

CDR3 nucleotides: TGTGCCAGTGAAGCTGGGGCCAACGTCCTGACTTTC. This translates into CASEAGANVLTF. This chain uses TRBV28 with TRBJ2-6; D uncertain. CDR1 and CDR2 (germline): MDHEN, SYDVKM. This CDR3 is 12 amino acids long. V was shortened by 9 bases and J by 2 bases, with 5 bases between the two germline ends.

The chain has TRBV28 and TRBJ2-7; 8 nucleotides line up with TRBD1. From germline, CDR1 is MDHEN and CDR2 SYDVKM. After removal of 4 bases from V and 4 bases from J, the junction contained 9 bases not matched to a gene. The CDR3 consists of 15 residues. The CDR3 protein is CASSSLLGQGYEQYF. DNA of the CDR3: TGTGCCAGCAGTTCTCTACTCGGACAGGGATACGAGCAGTACTTC.

The V and J genes are TRBV29-1 and TRBJ2-3; weak D call: TRBD2 (5 bases). In germline, CDR1 is SQVTM, CDR2 ANQGSEA. V was pared by 3 bases and J by 5 bases, with 9 bases between. The CDR3 runs to 12 residues. Written as DNA, the CDR3 is TGCAGCGTTGATTTCGGGGAAGATACGCAGTATTTT. Residues: CSVDFGEDTQYF.